This is a list of T cell receptor beta chains from one sample in a study of blood T cell repertoires in COVID-19. Clones were sequenced by immunoSEQ multiplex PCR, and TCRdb holds only the in-frame ones, with some missing. The sample comprises hundreds of thousands of clones, 80% to 95% of which are singletons, and around 0.84% rests with the top ten. The sequenced material came from peripheral blood. These receptors were obtained from a man in his sixties with COVID-19, enrolled during active disease. CDR3s include the opening cysteine and the closing phenylalanine or tryptophan. Fields, in order: J gene, CDR3 length, D gene, V gene, CDR3 DNA, CDR3 protein. A D gene is named only where the DNA matches it firmly.

J: TRBJ2-3; length: 19; D: TRBD1; V: TRBV11-2; DNA: TGTGCCAGCAGCTTCTCGGCCGAGAGGGGGCCGACTAGCACAGATACGCAGTATTTT; CDR3: CASSFSAERGPTSTDTQYF
J: TRBJ2-3; length: 16; D: TRBD2; V: TRBV18; DNA: TGTGCCAGCTCACCATTGCGGGGAGGGGGCACAGATACGCAGTATTTT; CDR3: CASSPLRGGGTDTQYF
J: TRBJ1-5; length: 11; D: .; V: TRBV10-3; DNA: TGTGCCGTTGGGAGGAATCAGCCCCAGCATTTT; CDR3: CAVGRNQPQHF
J: TRBJ1-6; length: 17; D: .; V: TRBV7-2; DNA: TGTGCCAGCAGCTTAGGTCTCCCAGGGTCGGTAGATTCACCCCTCCACTTT; CDR3: CASSLGLPGSVDSPLHF
J: TRBJ1-4; length: 15; D: .; V: TRBV28; DNA: TGTGCCAGCAGTTTTCTCTGGGGAGCTAATGAAAAACTGTTTTTT; CDR3: CASSFLWGANEKLFF
J: TRBJ1-1; length: 13; D: TRBD1; V: TRBV6-2/TRBV6-3; DNA: TGTGCCAGCAGTTCCAACAGGGGAACTGAAGCTTTCTTT; CDR3: CASSSNRGTEAFF
J: TRBJ2-1; length: 14; D: TRBD1; V: TRBV10-3; DNA: TGTGCCATCAGTCGGACAGGGAGTAGAGATGAGCAGTTCTTC; CDR3: CAISRTGSRDEQFF
J: TRBJ1-2; length: 17; D: .; V: TRBV4-3; DNA: TGCGCCAGCAGCCATGATAATTATCGACAGGACCCTTATGGCTACACCTTC; CDR3: CASSHDNYRQDPYGYTF
J: TRBJ1-2; length: 14; D: .; V: TRBV5-6; DNA: TGTGCCAGCAGCGAGGGGGGGACCAACGTCGTCCACACCTTC; CDR3: CASSEGGTNVVHTF
J: TRBJ2-7; length: 15; D: TRBD2; V: TRBV7-3; DNA: TGTGCCAGCAGCTTACCTATAGCGGGAGTAGAGGAGCAGTACTTC; CDR3: CASSLPIAGVEEQYF